The entry below describes one TCR beta chain. The germline V and J ends were trimmed by 7 bases and 1 base, with 13 bases remaining between them. Germline V gene data show CDR1 as SGHTA and CDR2 as FQGNSA. This CDR3 has 14 residues. Residents of under 25 US areas, aged about 18 to 95 years, made up the participants. Using immunoSEQ multiplex PCR, the repertoire was profiled, and TCRdb retains in-frame clones only, with some absent. The table records 180,000 or so clones, around four fifths of them present only once. The sample originates from a study of blood T cell repertoires in COVID-19. Turning to the study itself: COVID-19 samples from acute and convalescent phases originated in the United States, Italy and Spain. The analysed material was cDNA or gDNA that came from T cells, B-cell-depleted T cells, or PBMCs.

The chain employs TRBV7-2 and TRBJ2-5; tentative D call: TRBD2 (5 bases). Material for sequencing was PBMCs or T cells enriched from blood (not recorded which). The clonotype was recovered from a woman between 50 and 59 years old who had recovered from COVID-19. As DNA, the CDR3 is TGTGCCAGCACCACTACGGGGTCCCAAGAGACCCAGTACTTC. This codes for CASTTTGSQETQYF.